The 27 T cell receptor beta chains below were found in one sample sequenced in a study of CD8+CD57+ T cells in acquired aplastic anemia. Profiling of TCR beta VDJ combinations and CDR3 sequences used genomic DNA as template. Using its own MiXCR run on the reads, TCRdb lists one record per CDR3 protein. This sample has around 400,000 distinct CDR3 sequences; under 80% occur once, and the top ten carry around 4%. Sequences were obtained from sorted CD4+, CD8+, or CD8+CD57+ T cells (not recorded which) from PBMCs. These TCRs come from a human donor in good health, serving as a control.

The chain links TRBV7-2 to TRBJ2-7; either TRBD1 or TRBD2 may supply D (5 bases each). Germline V CDR1 and CDR2: SGHTA, FQGNSA. V shed 1 base and J shed 5 bases, with 12 bases lying between them. The CDR3 consists of 14 residues. CDR3 nucleotides: TGTGCCAGCAGCTTAGACCCGGGGCACAACGAGCAGTACTTC. Translating gives CASSLDPGHNEQYF. Full variable domain (outside the CDR3, taken from reference TRBV7-2 and TRBJ2-7): GAGVSQSPSNKVTEKGKDVELRCDPISGHTALYWYRQSLGQGLEFLIYFQGNSAPDKSGLPSDRFSAERTGGSVSTLTIQRTQQEDSAVYLCASSLDPGHNEQYFGPGTRLTVT.

The V call is TRBV2, the J call TRBJ2-1; 8 bases align to TRBD2. CDR1 and CDR2 (germline): SNHLY, FYNNEI. The CDR3 has 14 residues. The ends lost 4 bases at V and 7 bases at J; junction bases unmatched: 6. The CDR3 loop reads CASSAGGEYNEQFF. The CDR3 bases are TGTGCCAGCAGTGCGGGGGGGGAGTATAATGAGCAGTTCTTC.

This chain links TRBV6-1 with TRBJ1-2; the D is unclear. The V and J ends lost 7 bases and 8 bases respectively, with 14 bases between them. The CDR3 spans 12 residues. The germline gives CDR1 MNHNS, CDR2 SASEGT. Here the CDR3 reads CASTKGLRGYTF. For the CDR3, the DNA is TGTGCCAGCACTAAGGGATTACGCGGCTACACCTTC.

Concerning this clonotype: The junction differs from germline at one of its ends, possibly a read error. The chain combines TRBV20-1 with TRBJ1-6; D gene unclear. The germline V gene has CDR1 DFQATT and CDR2 SNEGSKA (reference sequence). The CDR3 consists of 16 residues. CDR3 in amino acids: CSARVMWTGTRSPLHF. CDR3 nucleotides: TGCAGTGCCAGAGTAATGTGGACCGGAACAAGATCACCCCTCCACTTT.

The table lists this clonotype with many counts. The chain combines TRBV7-6 with TRBJ1-1, with TRBD1 matching 9 bases. The CDR3 extends over 15 amino acids. CDR1 SGHVS and CDR2 FNYEAQ come from the germline V gene. V trimming: 4 bases; J trimming: 4 bases; junction bases outside the gene matches: 7. CDR3: CASSWPGQGITEAFF. CDR3 in DNA: TGTGCCAGCAGCTGGCCGGGACAGGGCATCACTGAAGCTTTCTTT.

A note on this clonotype: At one boundary the junction diverges from the germline segment, which might be a read error. V usage is TRBV6-1 and J usage is TRBJ1-1; 7 positions agree with TRBD1. The CDR3 covers 12 residues. CDR1 and CDR2 from the germline V gene are MNHNS and SASEGT. This CDR3 is CASSTGESEALF. Here the CDR3 DNA reads TGTGCCAGCAGCACAGGGGAATCCGAAGCTCTCTTC.

Of note for this clonotype: This CDR3 is missing its conserved last phenylalanine or tryptophan, likely due to a read error. The limits of the CDR3 on the DNA are not certain, so only TCRdb's listed CDR3 is given. This chain joins TRBV29-1 and TRBJ2-6. Germline V gene data show CDR1 as SQVTM and CDR2 as ANQGSEA. The CDR3 is 14 residues long, counting both termini. The CDR3 sequence is CSVTAYSGANVLKI.

For the CDR3, the DNA is TGTGCCAGCAGCCCGAGGACTAGCAGAACCACAGCTAAGTATTTT. It encodes CASSPRTSRTTAKYF. This chain uses TRBV9 with TRBJ2-3; TRBD2 aligns across 8 bases. The germline V gene has CDR1 SGDLS and CDR2 YYNGEE. There are 15 residues in the CDR3. V gave up 4 bases and J gave up 13 bases; unmatched junction bases: 17. The whole variable domain, remainder taken from reference TRBV9 and TRBJ2-3, is DSGVTQTPKHLITATGQRVTLRCSPRSGDLSVYWYQQSLDQGLQFLIQYYNGEERAKGNILERFSAQQFPDLHSELNLSSLELGDSALYFCASSPRTSRTTAKYFGPGTRLTVL.

Worth noting for this clonotype: In this CDR3 the conserved last residue, phenylalanine or tryptophan, is missing, so a read error is likely. This sequence joins TRBV25-1 and TRBJ1-1, with no clear D. CDR3 length equals 11 residues. Per germline, CDR1 MGHDK and CDR2 SYGVNS. V was shortened by 7 bases and J by 11 bases, with 14 bases between the two germline ends. The CDR3 bases are TGTGCCAGCACTGAGGAGGCGACGGCTTTCTAT. Translated, it gives CASTEEATAFY.

This clonotype was observed many times. The rearrangement joins TRBV29-1 to TRBJ2-7; 7 bases map to TRBD1. Germline V CDR1 and CDR2: SQVTM, ANQGSEA. This CDR3 spans 11 amino acids. The J segment lost 10 bases and the V segment lost 3 bases, leaving 6 bases of the junction unmatched. The CDR3 is CSVDFGTAQYF. CDR3 nucleotides: TGCAGCGTTGATTTTGGGACAGCTCAGTACTTC.

Note on this clonotype: An end of the junction does not agree with germline; a read error may underlie this. The genes are TRBV24-1 and TRBJ2-7; possible D gene TRBD1, 7 bases. The CDR3 totals 17 residues. Germline V gives CDR1 KGHDR, CDR2 SFDVKD. CDR3 protein: CASSLIRGACDPYEQYF. The CDR3, as DNA: TGTGCCAGCAGTCTTATCAGGGGGGCGTGTGACCCCTACGAGCAGTACTTC.

As concerns this clonotype: A read error may account for a junction end that differs from germline. This chain uses TRBV7-6 with TRBJ2-2; D is perhaps TRBD1 (6 bases). The germline CDR1 and CDR2 sequences are SGHVS and FNYEAQ. CDR3 size: 16 residues. The CDR3 region has the DNA TGTGCTAGCAGCTTTGCACAGGGATCGGGGACCGGTGAGCTGTTTTTT. It translates to CASSFAQGSGTGELFF.

CDR3 sequence reads: CSAFPGQAYGYTF. CDR3 sequence (DNA): TGCAGTGCTTTTCCCGGACAGGCCTACGGCTACACCTTC. The chain links TRBV20-1 to TRBJ1-2; 7 bases line up with TRBD1. This CDR3 has 13 amino acids. The V segment lost 5 bases and the J segment 8 bases; nucleotides outside the gene matches: 11. In germline, CDR1 is DFQATT, CDR2 SNEGSKA (reference sequence).

The CDR3 DNA reads TGTGCCACCAGCAGACTCCGGACCTCCTACAATGAGCAGTTCTTC. Translated: CATSRLRTSYNEQFF. This chain joins TRBV15 and TRBJ2-1; D call uncertain. V was clipped by 2 bases and J by 0 bases, with 8 bases between them. Germline CDR1 LNHNV, CDR2 YYDKDF (reference sequence). The CDR3 has 15 residues.

This clonotype occurred many times. The rearrangement joins TRBV6-5 to TRBJ1-5, with 7 positions matching TRBD1. The CDR3 runs to 14 residues. Germline CDR1 reads MNHEY; CDR2 reads SVGAGI. The junction had 4 bases not matched to a gene; V was cut back by 4 bases and J by 4 bases. The CDR3 spells CASSLQGENQPQHF. The DNA for the CDR3 is TGTGCCAGCAGTTTGCAGGGGGAAAATCAGCCCCAGCATTTT.

This clonotype has more than one count but fewer than ten. A read error may explain this, as a much larger clone is one base away. This chain connects TRBV7-2 to TRBJ1-2; D may be TRBD1 (6 bases). CDR3 length: 13 residues. Germline CDR1 SGHTA, CDR2 FQGNSA. Trimming took 5 bases from V and 7 from J, leaving 14 bases between them. Here the CDR3 reads CASSLVGGGGYTF. The DNA of the CDR3 is TGTGCCAGCAGCCTCGTTGGAGGGGGTGGCTACACCTTC.

This clonotype was observed a few times. This sequence may be a read error, since a much larger clone differs from it by one base. The conserved final phenylalanine or tryptophan is absent from the CDR3, which likely points to a read error. V gene TRBV6-1 combines with J gene TRBJ2-5, with TRBD2 matching over 7 bases. The CDR3 covers 15 residues. Unmatched junction bases numbered 8, after V lost 5 bases and J lost 2 bases. Germline V gene sequence: CDR1 MNHNS, CDR2 SASEGT. The CDR3 loop is CASSTPGLPQETQYL. DNA for the CDR3: TGTGCCAGCAGTACCCCGGGACTACCTCAAGAGACCCAGTACCTC.

Remarks on this clonotype: Likely a read error: the CDR3 ends without its conserved phenylalanine or tryptophan. The DNA is omitted, as the CDR3 cannot be located on it reliably, and the CDR3 follows TCRdb's listing. The rearrangement joins TRBV7-3 to TRBJ2-5; the D segment call TRBD1 is taken from the table without a DNA check. Germline-derived CDR1 and CDR2 are SGHTA and FQGTGA. The CDR3 sequence runs 14 residues, both termini included. CDR3 in amino acids: CASSLVSVAPIHPS.

The chain employs TRBV19 and TRBJ2-5; the D is unclear. V was shortened by 3 bases and J by 9 bases, with 14 bases between the two germline ends. The germline gives CDR1 LNHDA, CDR2 SQIVND (reference sequence). CDR3 size: 13 residues. The CDR3 sequence is CASSIRIQDAQYF. CDR3 sequence (DNA): TGTGCCAGTAGTATCAGGATACAAGACGCCCAGTACTTC. Full variable domain (missing parts from reference TRBV19 and TRBJ2-5): DGGITQSPKYLFRKEGQNVTLSCEQNLNHDAMYWYRQDPGQGLRLIYYSQIVNDFQKGDIAEGYSVSREKKESFPLTVTSAQKNPTAFYLCASSIRIQDAQYFGPGTRLLVL.

The chain is built from TRBV30 and TRBJ2-3, with TRBD2 matching 7 bases. Germline assignment: CDR1 GTSNPN and CDR2 SVGIG (reference sequence). The CDR3 has 15 residues. V shed 2 bases and J 0 bases; nucleotides not matched to a gene: 5. The CDR3 sequence: CAWSISSGSTDTQYF. The CDR3 DNA sequence: TGTGCCTGGAGTATCTCTAGCGGTAGCACAGATACGCAGTATTTT.

This clonotype has just a few counts. The chain combines TRBV24-1 with TRBJ2-1; 9 bases map to TRBD1. This CDR3 is built from 16 residues. Trimming removed 4 bases from V and 6 bases from J; junction bases left unmatched: 9. Germline V gene data show CDR1 as KGHDR and CDR2 as SFDVKD. CDR3 coding DNA: TGTGCCACCAGTGACTTGGGGGACAGGGACCTCAATGAGCAGTTCTTC. It encodes CATSDLGDRDLNEQFF.

The sample holds many counts of this clonotype. The J gene is TRBJ2-3, the V gene TRBV11-1; a possible D gene is TRBD1 (6 bases). Trimming took off 7 bases at V and 1 base at J, with 12 bases between the two ends. The CDR3 extends over 14 amino acids. In germline, CDR1 is SGHAT, CDR2 FQDESV (reference sequence). Here the CDR3 reads CASNPRQGTDTQYF. DNA of the CDR3: TGTGCCAGCAATCCACGACAGGGCACAGATACGCAGTATTTT.

The V gene is TRBV20-1, the J gene TRBJ1-2, with unresolved D. The CDR3 sequence is 15 residues long. Trimming took off 2 bases at V and 2 bases at J, with 15 bases between the two ends. Germline CDR1 reads DFQATT; CDR2 reads SNEGSKA (reference sequence). The CDR3 nucleotides are TGCAGTGCTAGACGCAAGCGCCTGAACAACTATGGCTACACCTTC. This encodes CSARRKRLNNYGYTF.

J is TRBJ2-7 and V is TRBV25-1, with a tentative D call TRBD1 (6 bases). This CDR3 spans 16 amino acids. From germline, CDR1 is MGHDK and CDR2 SYGVNS. V dropped 9 bases and J dropped 4 bases, with 25 bases sitting between them. This chain's CDR3 is CASIPKTRTAVYEQYF. The CDR3 bases are TGTGCCAGTATCCCCAAAACGAGGACAGCGGTGTACGAGCAGTACTTC.

The chain joins TRBV6-6 to TRBJ1-1, with D perhaps matching TRBD1 (5 bases). Germline CDR1 is MNHNY and CDR2 is SVGAGI (reference sequence). This CDR3 has 13 amino acids. V dropped 0 bases and J dropped 7 bases, with 9 bases sitting between them. The CDR3 region is CASSYSGDGEAFF. The DNA for the CDR3 is TGTGCCAGCAGTTACTCGGGGGATGGTGAAGCTTTCTTT.

This clonotype has just one count. A junction end diverges from the germline sequence, so it may reflect a read error. The chain links TRBV7-2 to TRBJ1-1, with D hard to call. Germline lookup yields CDR1 SGHTA and CDR2 FQGNSA. This CDR3 has 13 amino acids. The CDR3 nucleotides read TGTGCCAGCAGGGCAAAGGGAGGAAATGGAGACACCTTT. Amino acid sequence: CASRAKGGNGDTF.

The sample holds one count of this clonotype. The junction departs from the called germline gene at one end, perhaps through a read error. V and J are TRBV5-1 and TRBJ1-4; D gene ambiguous. CDR1 and CDR2 from the germline V gene are SGHRS and YFSETQ. The CDR3 totals 14 residues. DNA of the CDR3: TGTGCCAGCAGCAGAGGACGGGCTAATAAAAAACTGTTTTTT. This codes for CASSRGRANKKLFF.